The 25 T cell receptor beta chains given below trace back to one sample, sequenced in a study of blood T cell repertoires in COVID-19 (dated by TCRdb to the early 2020s). Library prep was done by the immunoSEQ multiplex PCR assay. In TCRdb, the immuneACCESS table is reduced to in-frame sequences with V and J assigned. These tables do not hold every clone; where another copy was compared, an unresolved V gene accounts for under half, and the others remain unexplained. The sample data list around 370,000 clones, and roughly 89% of these were observed just once. The ten biggest clones cover 5% to 8.5% of the sample. Input material: peripheral blood. These receptors all stem from a man between 18 and 29 years old with active or convalescent COVID-19.

V usage is TRBV5-4 and J usage is TRBJ1-2; D remains unclear. Trimming shortened V by 5 bases and J by 8 bases, and 22 bases separated the two germline ends. The CDR3 runs 15 residues. Germline V gene lookup returns CDR1 SGHNT and CDR2 YYREEE (reference sequence). This chain's CDR3 is CASRLTGRIASGYTF. The CDR3 region has the DNA TGTGCCAGCAGGCTTACCGGACGGATCGCTAGCGGCTACACCTTC.

This clone is a singleton in its sample. The rearrangement joins TRBV4-2 to TRBJ1-4, with no clear D. There are 13 residues in the CDR3. Germline V gene sequence: CDR1 LGHNA, CDR2 YNFKEQ. V gave up 1 base and J gave up 7 bases, with 7 bases separating them. CDR3 coding DNA: TGTGCCAGCAGCCAAGGGCCGGGTGAAAAACTGTTTTTT. Protein: CASSQGPGEKLFF.

The rearrangement joins TRBV11-2 to TRBJ1-1, with 9 nucleotides matching TRBD1. With V trimmed by 5 bases and J by 0 bases, 1 base remained unmatched. This CDR3 has 14 amino acids. Per the germline V gene, CDR1 is SGHAT and CDR2 is FQNNGV. CDR3 sequence: CASSRDRVNTEAFF. The CDR3 DNA reads TGTGCCAGCAGCCGGGACAGGGTGAACACTGAAGCTTTCTTT.

Turning to this clone: At one end, the junction sequence differs from germline, possibly due to a read error. The gene calls are TRBV2 and TRBJ2-7; TRBD2 aligns across 7 bases. This CDR3 spans 11 amino acids. Per germline, CDR1 SNHLY and CDR2 FYNNEI. The CDR3 nucleotides are TGTGCCAGCAGTGAAGCGCGCGGGGGAGAGTTC. Its translation is CASSEARGGEF.

CDR3 nucleotides: TGTGCCAGCAGTGCGGGAACAAGTAGCGAGACCCAGTACTTC. This translates into CASSAGTSSETQYF. The chain carries TRBV2 and TRBJ2-5; possible D gene TRBD2, 5 bases. V lost 4 bases to trimming and J lost 5 bases, with 14 bases between them. There are 14 residues in the CDR3. The germline gives CDR1 SNHLY, CDR2 FYNNEI. Looking up the rest from reference TRBV2 and TRBJ2-5 gives the full variable domain: EPEVTQTPSHQVTQMGQEVILRCVPISNHLYFYWYRQILGQKVEFLVSFYNNEISEKSEIFDDQFSVERPDGSNFTLKIRSTKLEDSAMYFCASSAGTSSETQYFGPGTRLLVL.

The chain couples TRBV14 to TRBJ2-7; 10 nucleotides agree with TRBD1. Germline V CDR1 and CDR2: SGHDN, FVKESK. This CDR3 has 16 residues. With V trimmed by 4 bases and J by 5 bases, 11 bases remained unmatched. The CDR3 spells CASSPLPGQGSDEQYF. In DNA form, the CDR3 reads TGTGCCAGCAGCCCCCTTCCGGGACAGGGGAGCGACGAGCAGTACTTC.

The V call is TRBV19, the J call TRBJ1-4, with D possibly matching TRBD1 (5 bases). Trimming pared 1 base from V and 5 bases from J, leaving 11 bases between. The CDR3 runs 15 residues. In germline, CDR1 is LNHDA, CDR2 SQIVND (reference sequence). The CDR3 region has the DNA TGTGCCAGTAGTATAGGTGACAGTCTAAATGAAAAACTGTTTTTT. Its translation: CASSIGDSLNEKLFF.

The V call is TRBV5-1, the J call TRBJ2-3; 8 nucleotides align to TRBD1. This CDR3 contains 15 residues. Germline trimming cut 2 bases from V and 3 bases from J; bases unmatched to any gene: 5. Germline lookup yields CDR1 SGHRS and CDR2 YFSETQ. CDR3: CASSFRTGSTDTQYF. The CDR3 DNA follows: TGCGCCAGCAGCTTTCGGACAGGGTCAACAGATACGCAGTATTTT.

The genes are TRBV6-2 or TRBV6-3 and TRBJ1-4; 9 nucleotides match TRBD1. The V segment lost 5 bases and the J segment 9 bases; nucleotides outside the gene matches: 10. Germline V gene data show CDR1 as MNHEY and CDR2 as SVGEGT. This CDR3 spans 15 amino acids. CDR3 sequence reads: CASSQPGQGTKKLFF. In DNA, the CDR3 is TGTGCCAGCAGTCAACCGGGACAGGGAACTAAAAAACTGTTTTTT.

J is TRBJ1-1 and V is TRBV4-1; D is ambiguous. The CDR3 consists of 13 residues. Between the trimmed V and J ends, which lost 1 base and 4 bases, there was a span of 7 bases. The V gene's germline CDR1 is MGHRA and CDR2 YSYEKL. CDR3: CASSQATSTEAFF. The CDR3 nucleotides read TGCGCCAGCAGCCAAGCGACAAGCACTGAAGCTTTCTTT.

The rearrangement joins TRBV28 to TRBJ2-2; D gene uncertain. CDR1 is MDHEN, CDR2 SYDVKM, per germline. Deletions cut 7 bases from V and 6 bases from J, with 15 bases between. This CDR3 region has 14 residues. The CDR3 sequence is CASNIKSGPGELFF. CDR3 bases: TGTGCCAGCAATATTAAGTCGGGTCCCGGGGAGCTGTTTTTT.

The J gene is TRBJ2-2, the V gene TRBV6-5; 8 nucleotides line up with TRBD1. The junction had 6 bases not matched to a gene; V was cut back by 5 bases and J by 7 bases. The CDR3 sequence is 14 residues long. From germline, CDR1 is MNHEY and CDR2 SVGAGI. The chain's CDR3 is CASSRTGFSGELFF. The CDR3 DNA reads as TGTGCCAGCAGTCGGACAGGGTTTAGCGGGGAGCTGTTTTTT.

This chain uses TRBV11-2 with TRBJ2-7, with TRBD1 matching over 7 bases. V shed 3 bases and J 12 bases; nucleotides not matched to a gene: 5. This CDR3 comprises 11 residues. Germline CDR1 reads SGHAT; CDR2 reads FQNNGV. As DNA, the CDR3 is TGTGCCAGCAGCTTCCGGGACAGTTCGTACTTC. Its translation: CASSFRDSSYF.

V gene TRBV27 combines with J gene TRBJ2-7; D may be TRBD1 (6 bases). Trimming removed 5 bases at V and 5 bases at J, with 19 bases between. Germline CDR1 reads MNHEY; CDR2 reads SMNVEV (reference sequence). The CDR3 loop spans 15 amino acids. CDR3 DNA sequence: TGTGCCAGCAGTCCCCGAGGTACAGGGTATAACGAGCAGTACTTC. Its translation is CASSPRGTGYNEQYF.

The J gene is TRBJ2-7, the V gene TRBV2; D perhaps matches TRBD1 (5 bases). Germline-derived CDR1 and CDR2 are SNHLY and FYNNEI. The V and J ends lost 7 bases and 1 base respectively, with 8 bases between them. CDR3 length: 12 amino acids. The CDR3 sequence is CASIRESYEQYF. The CDR3 region has the DNA TGTGCCAGCATCAGGGAATCCTACGAGCAGTACTTC.

The V gene is TRBV5-1, the J gene TRBJ1-1; TRBD1 matches 9 bases. V lost 4 bases and J lost 1; bases outside the gene matches: 8. The germline V gene encodes CDR1 SGHRS and CDR2 YFSETQ. This CDR3 contains 16 residues. CDR3 DNA sequence: TGCGCCAGCAGCCCCTGGACAGGGGCGGCGAACACTGAAGCTTTCTTT. Translated: CASSPWTGAANTEAFF.

The chain combines TRBV18 with TRBJ1-3; D unresolved. V was clipped by 1 base and J by 0 bases, with 13 bases between them. Germline lookup yields CDR1 KGHSH and CDR2 LQKENI. The CDR3 is 17 residues long. The CDR3 DNA reads TGTGCCAGCTCACCACTTTCCGACACAAACTCTGGAAACACCATATATTTT. Protein sequence: CASSPLSDTNSGNTIYF.

The chain has TRBV7-2 and TRBJ2-5, with D perhaps TRBD2 (5 bases). Germline assignment: CDR1 SGHTA and CDR2 FQGNSA. The CDR3 sequence is 14 residues long. Between the trimmed V and J ends, which lost 0 bases and 5 bases, there was a span of 10 bases. The CDR3 bases are TGTGCCAGCAGCTTAGCGCGAGGGTTGGAGACCCAGTACTTC. Its translation: CASSLARGLETQYF.

The chain uses TRBV11-2 and TRBJ1-2; maybe TRBD1 (6 bases). Between the trimmed V and J ends, which lost 0 bases and 2 bases, there was a span of 16 bases. In germline, CDR1 is SGHAT, CDR2 FQNNGV. The CDR3 covers 17 residues. For the CDR3, the DNA is TGTGCCAGCAGCTTAGAACAGGGAAGGCCATTCAACTATGGCTACACCTTC. It yields the protein CASSLEQGRPFNYGYTF. The whole variable domain, remainder taken from reference TRBV11-2 and TRBJ1-2, is EAGVAQSPRYKIIEKRQSVAFWCNPISGHATLYWYQQILGQGPKLLIQFQNNGVVDDSQLPKDRFSAERLKGVDSTLKIQPAKLEDSAVYLCASSLEQGRPFNYGYTFGSGTRLTVV.

The chain is built from TRBV6-5 and TRBJ1-3; D is unresolved. The germline V and J ends were trimmed by 7 bases and 0 bases, with 10 bases remaining between them. Germline V gene sequence: CDR1 MNHEY, CDR2 SVGAGI. This CDR3 contains 14 residues. The CDR3 DNA is TGTGCCAGCACACTTGCGAGCTCTGGAAACACCATATATTTT. Residues: CASTLASSGNTIYF.

The chain's CDR3 is CASSESNQPQHF. DNA for the CDR3: TGTGCCAGCAGTGAGAGTAATCAGCCCCAGCATTTT. This sequence joins TRBV2 and TRBJ1-5; D remains ambiguous. The V end lost 3 bases, the J end lost 4 bases, and 4 bases lay between the germline ends. The CDR3 has 12 residues. Germline V gene sequence: CDR1 SNHLY, CDR2 FYNNEI.

The chain is built from TRBV30 and TRBJ2-3, with D possibly TRBD2 on 5 matching bases. Per the germline V gene, CDR1 is GTSNPN and CDR2 is SVGIG (reference sequence). V lost 3 bases and J lost 0, with 10 bases in between. This CDR3 has 14 amino acids. Written as DNA, the CDR3 is TGTGCCTGGAGCCTAGGCGGGAGCACAGATACGCAGTATTTT. This encodes CAWSLGGSTDTQYF.

V usage is TRBV18 and J usage is TRBJ2-7; 12 nucleotides align to TRBD2. Germline V CDR1 and CDR2: KGHSH, LQKENI. V was pared by 2 bases and J by 4 bases, with 3 bases of the junction left unmatched. The CDR3 covers 15 residues. CDR3 residues: CASSPEGTSGYEQYF. In DNA form, the CDR3 reads TGTGCCAGCTCACCAGAGGGGACTAGCGGGTACGAGCAGTACTTC.

This chain connects TRBV7-3 to TRBJ2-5; D remains ambiguous. The CDR3 consists of 13 residues. The germline V gene encodes CDR1 SGHTA and CDR2 FQGTGA. V lost 8 bases, J lost 3 bases, and 13 bases lay in between. CDR3 in amino acids: CASAPGLKETQYF. For the CDR3, the DNA is TGTGCCAGCGCTCCAGGATTAAAAGAGACCCAGTACTTC.

This CDR3 reads CASSFQHRGGNQPQHF. CDR3 DNA sequence: TGTGCCAGCAGTTTCCAACACAGGGGGGGAAATCAGCCCCAGCATTTT. The chain links TRBV28 to TRBJ1-5, with 8 bases fitting TRBD1. Germline CDR1 reads MDHEN; CDR2 reads SYDVKM. Trimming removed 3 bases from V and 4 bases from J; junction bases left unmatched: 8. The CDR3 consists of 16 residues.